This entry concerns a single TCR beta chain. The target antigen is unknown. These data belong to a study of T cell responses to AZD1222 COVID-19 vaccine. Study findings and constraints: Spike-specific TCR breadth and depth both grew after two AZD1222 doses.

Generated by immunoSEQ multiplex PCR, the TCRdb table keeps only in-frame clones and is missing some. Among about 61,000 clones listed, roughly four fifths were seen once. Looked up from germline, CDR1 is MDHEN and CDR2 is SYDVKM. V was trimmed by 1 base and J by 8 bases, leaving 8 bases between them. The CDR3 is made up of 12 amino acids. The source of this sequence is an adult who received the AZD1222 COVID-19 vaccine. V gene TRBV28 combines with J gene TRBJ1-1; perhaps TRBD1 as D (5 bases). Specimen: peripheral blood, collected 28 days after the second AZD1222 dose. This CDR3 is CASSLLGEEAFF. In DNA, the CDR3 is TGTGCCAGCAGTTTATTGGGGGAGGAAGCTTTCTTT.